Below are 26 T cell receptor beta chains sequenced from a single sample in a study of CD8 T cells in Susac syndrome. With random hexamers, roughly 0.45 to 1 ug RNA was reverse transcribed. TCRdb analysed the immunoSEQ multiplex PCR reads with MiXCR anew, one entry per CDR3 protein. The sample lists 95,000 to 150,000 distinct CDR3 sequences, under 96% occurring once. The material sequenced was CD4+ T cells from PBMCs. The receptors shown here come from a human donor with Susac syndrome.

The chain has TRBV6-2 or TRBV6-3 and TRBJ2-6; no definite D call. Trimming shortened V by 3 bases and J by 0 bases, and 6 bases separated the two germline ends. CDR1 MNHEY and CDR2 SVGEGT come from the germline V gene. CDR3 size: 15 residues. The CDR3 loop reads CASSYANSGANVLTF. The CDR3 DNA sequence: TGTGCCAGCAGTTATGCCAACTCTGGGGCCAACGTCCTGACTTTC.

V is TRBV15 and J is TRBJ2-7; D gene unclear. Per germline, CDR1 LNHNV and CDR2 YYDKDF (reference sequence). V was shortened by 0 bases and J by 5 bases, with 8 bases between the two germline ends. The CDR3 is 13 amino acids. The CDR3 loop reads CATSRDPLDEQYF. The DNA for the CDR3 is TGTGCCACCAGCAGAGATCCCCTTGACGAGCAGTACTTC.

CDR3 region: CASSSPGNTENGYGYTF. DNA of the CDR3: TGTGCCAGCAGTTCACCTGGGAACACCGAAAATGGCTATGGCTACACCTTC. The chain joins TRBV28 to TRBJ1-2; D is uncertain. Germline assignment: CDR1 MDHEN and CDR2 SYDVKM. The V end was cut by 4 bases, the J end by 4 bases, with 22 bases between. The CDR3 is 17 amino acids.

The chain employs TRBV5-4 and TRBJ2-3; 7 bases agree with TRBD1. V trimming: 3 bases; J trimming: 2 bases; junction bases outside the gene matches: 6. The CDR3 contains 15 residues. Germline lookup yields CDR1 SGHNT and CDR2 YYREEE (reference sequence). This CDR3 reads CASSSSGQFTDTQYF. The DNA for the CDR3 is TGTGCCAGCAGCTCCTCGGGACAGTTCACAGATACGCAGTATTTT.

The V and J genes are TRBV20-1 and TRBJ1-2, with TRBD1 identical over 9 bases. The germline CDR1 and CDR2 sequences are DFQATT and SNEGSKA (reference sequence). CDR3 length: 12 amino acids. Losses at the gene ends were 5 bases for V and 8 bases for J; bases not matched to a gene: 6. The CDR3 is CSALQGAGGYTF. CDR3 nucleotides: TGCAGTGCTTTACAGGGGGCAGGGGGCTACACCTTC.

In the case of this clonotype: At one end, the junction sequence differs from germline, possibly due to a read error. The CDR3 DNA is TGTGCCAGCGGGGTGTGGCCTGGGGCCAACGTCCTGACTTTT. As protein: CASGVWPGANVLTF. This chain uses TRBV12-3 or TRBV12-4 with TRBJ2-6; D might be TRBD1 (5 bases). The CDR3 has 14 amino acids.

The chain combines TRBV24-1 with TRBJ2-3; D is unclear. Germline-derived CDR1 and CDR2 are KGHDR and SFDVKD. This CDR3 comprises 14 residues. The V and J ends lost 5 bases and 0 bases respectively, with 8 bases between them. The CDR3 DNA reads as TGTGCCACCAGTGTTGAACCGAGCACAGATACGCAGTATTTT. Translating it yields CATSVEPSTDTQYF.

This sequence joins TRBV20-1 and TRBJ2-5, with D perhaps TRBD1 (5 bases). CDR1 is DFQATT, CDR2 SNEGSKA, per germline (reference sequence). V gave up 6 bases and J gave up 3 bases, with 17 bases separating them. There are 14 residues in the CDR3. The DNA of the CDR3 is TGCAGTGCCCCCCGGGTGGCAGGGAAAGAGACCCAGTACTTC. This sequence encodes CSAPRVAGKETQYF.

The gene calls are TRBV29-1 and TRBJ1-1; D may be TRBD1 (5 bases). The V and J ends lost 5 bases and 3 bases respectively, with 16 bases between them. The CDR3 runs to 14 residues. Looked up from germline, CDR1 is SQVTM and CDR2 is ANQGSEA. CDR3 DNA: TGCAGCGTTTCCGGGGGAGGGATACACACTGAAGCTTTCTTT. It codes for CSVSGGGIHTEAFF. The whole variable domain, remainder taken from reference TRBV29-1 and TRBJ1-1, is SAVISQKPSRDICQRGTSLTIQCQVDSQVTMMFWYRQQPGQSLTLIATANQGSEATYESGFVIDKFPISRPNLTFSTLTVSNMSPEDSSIYLCSVSGGGIHTEAFFGQGTRLTVV.

CDR3 sequence: CASSLVGGSGTGELFF. Here the CDR3 DNA reads TGCGCCAGCAGCTTGGTTGGCGGGAGTGGCACCGGGGAGCTGTTTTTT. V and J are TRBV5-1 and TRBJ2-2; 7 bases are shared with TRBD2. The CDR3 covers 16 residues. Germline loops: CDR1 SGHRS, CDR2 YFSETQ. Unmatched junction bases numbered 6, after V lost 0 bases and J lost 4 bases.

V and J are TRBV11-2 and TRBJ1-2, with D tentatively TRBD1 (6 bases). The CDR3 extends over 16 amino acids. With 0 bases removed from V and 2 bases from J, the gap between germline ends came to 13 bases. Germline V gene lookup returns CDR1 SGHAT and CDR2 FQNNGV. The CDR3 sequence: CASSLEPGAFNYGYTF. The CDR3 DNA is TGTGCCAGCAGCTTAGAGCCAGGGGCATTCAACTATGGCTACACCTTC. The full variable domain, with the rest looked up from reference TRBV11-2 and TRBJ1-2, is EAGVAQSPRYKIIEKRQSVAFWCNPISGHATLYWYQQILGQGPKLLIQFQNNGVVDDSQLPKDRFSAERLKGVDSTLKIQPAKLEDSAVYLCASSLEPGAFNYGYTFGSGTRLTVV.

This clonotype has a handful of counts. V gene TRBV7-2 combines with J gene TRBJ2-7, with D possibly being TRBD2 (6 bases). Germline values: CDR1 SGHTA, CDR2 FQGNSA. Trimming took 5 bases from V and 4 from J, leaving 15 bases between them. CDR3 length equals 14 residues. CDR3 sequence reads: CASSTGTVPYEQYF. The CDR3 DNA sequence: TGTGCCAGCAGCACCGGGACTGTACCTTACGAGCAGTACTTC. Drawing the rest from reference TRBV7-2 and TRBJ2-7, the complete variable domain is GAGVSQSPSNKVTEKGKDVELRCDPISGHTALYWYRQSLGQGLEFLIYFQGNSAPDKSGLPSDRFSAERTGGSVSTLTIQRTQQEDSAVYLCASSTGTVPYEQYFGPGTRLTVT.

This CDR3 is CASVTGVETQYF. The CDR3 bases are TGTGCCAGCGTCACGGGAGTGGAGACCCAGTACTTC. The chain is built from TRBV2 and TRBJ2-5; perhaps TRBD2 as D (6 bases). This CDR3 has 12 amino acids. V was clipped by 8 bases and J by 5 bases, with 12 bases between them. CDR1 and CDR2 from the germline V gene are SNHLY and FYNNEI. Using reference TRBV2 and TRBJ2-5 for the parts outside the CDR3, the full variable domain is EPEVTQTPSHQVTQMGQEVILRCVPISNHLYFYWYRQILGQKVEFLVSFYNNEISEKSEIFDDQFSVERPDGSNFTLKIRSTKLEDSAMYFCASVTGVETQYFGPGTRLLVL.

The J gene is TRBJ2-1, the V gene TRBV7-9, with D perhaps TRBD1 or TRBD2 (5 bases each). Germline values: CDR1 SEHNR, CDR2 FQNEAQ (reference sequence). V lost 5 bases, J lost 3 bases, and 14 bases lay in between. This CDR3 has 15 amino acids. CDR3 coding DNA: TGTGCCAGCAGCCCGGGACGTCTGCTCTACAATGAGCAGTTCTTC. Translation: CASSPGRLLYNEQFF.

This clonotype was observed a few times. The chain is built from TRBV29-1 and TRBJ1-1; a weak D match, TRBD1 (5 bases). The CDR3 loop spans 12 amino acids. Looked up from germline, CDR1 is SQVTM and CDR2 is ANQGSEA. V lost 5 bases, J lost 0 bases, and 7 bases lay in between. CDR3 coding DNA: TGCAGCGTTCGGGGCTTGAACACTGAAGCTTTCTTT. Its translation: CSVRGLNTEAFF.

Only one count was recorded for this clonotype. The rearrangement joins TRBV20-1 to TRBJ2-5; 8 positions match TRBD2. The CDR3 is 15 residues long. Unmatched junction bases numbered 11, after V lost 1 base and J lost 7 bases. Germline lookup yields CDR1 DFQATT and CDR2 SNEGSKA (reference sequence). CDR3 amino acids: CSARVSSGPSWTQYF. CDR3 bases: TGCAGTGCTAGAGTTTCTAGCGGGCCGTCATGGACCCAGTACTTC.

This sequence joins TRBV20-1 and TRBJ2-4, with D perhaps TRBD1 or TRBD2 (5 bases each). The CDR3 contains 16 residues. In germline, CDR1 is DFQATT, CDR2 SNEGSKA (reference sequence). Trimming pared 6 bases from V and 0 bases from J, leaving 18 bases between. The CDR3 nucleotides are TGCAGTGCCTCTACCCAGGGAGCCCTAGCCAAAAACATTCAGTACTTC. Amino acids: CSASTQGALAKNIQYF.

The chain carries TRBV29-1 and TRBJ2-1, with 10 bases identical to TRBD1. The germline V gene has CDR1 SQVTM and CDR2 ANQGSEA. V lost 7 bases and J lost 9; bases outside the gene matches: 6. The CDR3 length is 12 residues. The CDR3 DNA reads as TGCAGCGCCGACAGGGGGCAAAGTGAGCAGTTCTTC. Encoded protein: CSADRGQSEQFF.

This chain connects TRBV4-2 to TRBJ1-5, with D possibly TRBD1 on 6 matching bases. Germline lookup yields CDR1 LGHNA and CDR2 YNFKEQ. The V gene lost 4 bases and the J gene lost 4 bases, with 11 bases spanning the gap. This CDR3 has 14 amino acids. CDR3 sequence (DNA): TGTGCCAGCAGCCCACAGGGATGGAATCAGCCCCAGCATTTT. Translated: CASSPQGWNQPQHF.

This rearrangement joins TRBV3-1 to TRBJ2-7; D unresolved. Between the trimmed V and J ends, which lost 0 bases and 1 base, there was a span of 7 bases. Germline V gene data show CDR1 as LGHDT and CDR2 as YNNKEL (reference sequence). This CDR3 region has 14 residues. The CDR3, as DNA: TGTGCCAGCAGCCAAGAATGGGATTCCTACGAGCAGTACTTC. Amino acid sequence: CASSQEWDSYEQYF.

The rearrangement uses TRBV5-1 and TRBJ2-3; D unclear. The CDR3 covers 13 residues. CDR1 and CDR2 (germline): SGHRS, YFSETQ. V was shortened by 0 bases and J by 2 bases, with 4 bases between the two germline ends. The CDR3 bases are TGCGCCAGCAGCTTGGCGATCACAGATACGCAGTATTTT. Amino acids: CASSLAITDTQYF.

This sequence joins TRBV30 and TRBJ1-2; D unresolved. The CDR3 totals 12 residues. In germline, CDR1 is GTSNPN, CDR2 SVGIG (reference sequence). Trimming shortened V by 1 base and J by 8 bases, and 11 bases separated the two germline ends. The DNA of the CDR3 is TGTGCCTGGAGTGCCAGTAAGGAGGGCTACACCTTC. It yields the protein CAWSASKEGYTF.

CDR3 region: CASKGAGRSYEQYF. The DNA for the CDR3 is TGTGCCAGCAAAGGAGCGGGCCGCTCCTACGAGCAGTACTTC. The chain carries TRBV11-2 and TRBJ2-7; tentatively, D is TRBD2 (6 bases). Trimming left V 7 bases short and J 0 bases short, with 13 bases between. The CDR3 spans 14 residues. Germline V gives CDR1 SGHAT, CDR2 FQNNGV.

The V and J genes are TRBV24-1 and TRBJ1-2; D is perhaps TRBD1 (5 bases). Germline CDR1 KGHDR, CDR2 SFDVKD. The CDR3 is made up of 13 amino acids. V shed 6 bases and J shed 2 bases, with 9 bases lying between them. The CDR3 DNA is TGTGCCACCAGTACAGGTGGCAACTATGGCTACACCTTC. Its protein is CATSTGGNYGYTF.

The V gene is TRBV20-1, the J gene TRBJ2-7; TRBD1 matches at 8 bases. The junction had 7 bases not matched to a gene; V was cut back by 0 bases and J by 6 bases. The germline gives CDR1 DFQATT, CDR2 SNEGSKA (reference sequence). The CDR3 is 14 amino acids. The DNA for the CDR3 is TGCAGTGCTAGAGATAATAACAGGGGGAGCGAGCAGTACTTC. Its translation is CSARDNNRGSEQYF.

J is TRBJ2-3 and V is TRBV30; TRBD2 aligns across 8 bases. The CDR3 is 15 residues long. From germline, CDR1 is GTSNPN and CDR2 SVGIG (reference sequence). The ends lost 2 bases at V and 4 bases at J; junction bases unmatched: 8. The DNA for the CDR3 is TGTGCCTGGAGTACCCCCAGCGGGAGTCCAGATACGCAGTATTTT. Its protein product is CAWSTPSGSPDTQYF. Full variable domain (remainder filled in from reference TRBV30 and TRBJ2-3): SQTIHQWPATLVQPVGSPLSLECTVEGTSNPNLYWYRQAAGRGLQLLFYSVGIGQISSEVPQNLSASRPQDRQFILSSKKLLLSDSGFYLCAWSTPSGSPDTQYFGPGTRLTVL.